The entry below describes one T cell receptor beta chain. The antigen is undetermined. The data are from a study of OX40 agonist ivuxolimab in advanced cancers. For the study at large: It was permissible to have had prior anti-PD-1, anti-PD-L1 or anti-CTLA-4 therapy, and approximately 40% had some. Broader study findings: At 0.1 to 3.0 mg/kg and by week 6, clonal expansion occurred in CD4+ and CD8+ blood T cells. Which antigen the expanded peripheral T cells recognized is unknown.

Trimming cost V 2 bases and J 13 bases, with 14 bases left between them. Germline V gives CDR1 SGHTA, CDR2 FQGTGA. The CDR3 has 12 residues. Autoimmune disease history or systemic immunosuppression led to patients being barred. Generated by immunoSEQ multiplex PCR, the TCRdb table keeps only in-frame clones and is missing some. Among roughly 51,000 clones, nearly 90% were seen once, and the ten largest hold over 8.5%. The chain has TRBV7-3 and TRBJ1-1; a possible D gene is TRBD1 (6 bases). Sequenced material: CD4+ or CD8+ T cells sorted from blood, taken in a trial of the OX40 agonist ivuxolimab. This sequence originates from an adult with an advanced solid tumor such as melanoma, head and neck, liver or kidney cancer. CDR3 region: CASSLGGTPVFF. Here the CDR3 DNA reads TGTGCCAGCAGCTTAGGCGGGACACCCGTTTTCTTT. Full variable domain (rest looked up from reference TRBV7-3 and TRBJ1-1): GAGVSQTPSNKVTEKGKYVELRCDPISGHTALYWYRQSLGQGPEFLIYFQGTGAADDSGLPNDRFFAVRPEGSVSTLKIQRTERGDSAVYLCASSLGGTPVFFGQGTRLTVV.